This TCR beta chain was profiled in a study of blood T cell repertoires in COVID-19. Whole-study context: Spain, Italy and the United States supplied samples that represented acute and convalescent COVID-19.

The CDR3 runs to 15 residues. The germline gives CDR1 MDHEN, CDR2 SYDVKM. Trimming at V came to 2 bases and at J to 5 bases, leaving 9 bases not matched to a gene. Participants' reported clinical history set cohort assignment. Exposed participants came across a COVID-19 case within 2 weeks before study entry. The data were produced by immunoSEQ multiplex PCR, yet TCRdb's version contains in-frame clones alone and is incomplete. The sample gives approximately 200,000 clones, 75% to 90% of which show up once; roughly 4.5% is in the top ten. Material for sequencing was PBMCs or T cells enriched from blood (not recorded which). This sequence joins TRBV28 and TRBJ2-7, with TRBD1 identical over 7 bases. The receptor was isolated from a woman in her twenties or thirties who had been exposed to COVID-19. CDR3 in amino acids: CASSLRQGVADEQYF. In nucleotides, the CDR3 is TGTGCCAGCAGTTTAAGGCAGGGGGTGGCGGACGAGCAGTACTTC.